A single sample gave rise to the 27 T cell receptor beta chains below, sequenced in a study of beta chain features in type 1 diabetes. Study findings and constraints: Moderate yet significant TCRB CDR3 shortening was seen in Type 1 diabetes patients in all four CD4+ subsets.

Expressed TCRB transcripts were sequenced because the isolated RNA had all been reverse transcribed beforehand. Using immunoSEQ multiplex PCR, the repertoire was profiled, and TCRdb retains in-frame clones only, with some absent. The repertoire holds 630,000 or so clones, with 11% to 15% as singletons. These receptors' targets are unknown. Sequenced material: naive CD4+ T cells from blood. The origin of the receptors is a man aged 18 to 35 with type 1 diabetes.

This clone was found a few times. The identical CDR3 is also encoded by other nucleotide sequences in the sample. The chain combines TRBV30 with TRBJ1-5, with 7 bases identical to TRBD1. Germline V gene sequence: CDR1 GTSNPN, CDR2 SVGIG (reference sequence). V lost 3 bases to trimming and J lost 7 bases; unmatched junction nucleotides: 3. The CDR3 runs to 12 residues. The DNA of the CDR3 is TGTGCCTGGAGCTCAGGGGGACAGCCCCAGCATTTT. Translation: CAWSSGGQPQHF.

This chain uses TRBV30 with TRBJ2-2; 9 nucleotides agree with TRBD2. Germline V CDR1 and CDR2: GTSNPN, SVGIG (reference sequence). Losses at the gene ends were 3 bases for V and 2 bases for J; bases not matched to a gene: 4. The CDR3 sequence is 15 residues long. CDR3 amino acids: CAWRTAGGNTGELFF. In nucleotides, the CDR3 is TGTGCCTGGAGAACAGCGGGGGGAAACACCGGGGAGCTGTTTTTT.

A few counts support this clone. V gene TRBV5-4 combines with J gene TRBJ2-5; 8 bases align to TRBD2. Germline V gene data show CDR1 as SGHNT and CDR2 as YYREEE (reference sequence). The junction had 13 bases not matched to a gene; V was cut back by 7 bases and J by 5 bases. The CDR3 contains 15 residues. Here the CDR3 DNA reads TGTGCCAGCCGAAGCGGGAGCCGGGGAGGGGAGACCCAGTACTTC. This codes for CASRSGSRGGETQYF.

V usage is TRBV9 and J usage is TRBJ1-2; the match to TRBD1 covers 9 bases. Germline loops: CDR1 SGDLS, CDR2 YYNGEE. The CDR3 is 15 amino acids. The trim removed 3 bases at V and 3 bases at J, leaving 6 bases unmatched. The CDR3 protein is CASSAAGTGYYGYTF. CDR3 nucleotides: TGTGCCAGCAGCGCCGCGGGGACAGGGTACTATGGCTACACCTTC.

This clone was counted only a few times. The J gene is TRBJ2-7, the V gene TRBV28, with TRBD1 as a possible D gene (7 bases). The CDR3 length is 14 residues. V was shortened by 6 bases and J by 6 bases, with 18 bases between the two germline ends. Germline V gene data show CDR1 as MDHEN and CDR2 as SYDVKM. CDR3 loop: CASSRTQGGSEQYF. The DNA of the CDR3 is TGTGCCAGCAGCCGGACCCAGGGGGGCTCCGAGCAGTACTTC.

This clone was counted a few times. CDR3 in amino acids: CAWRGGSQETQYF. CDR3 nucleotides: TGTGCCTGGAGGGGAGGGAGCCAAGAGACCCAGTACTTC. This chain connects TRBV30 to TRBJ2-5, with 7 bases that match TRBD2. CDR3 length: 13 amino acids. Per the germline V gene, CDR1 is GTSNPN and CDR2 is SVGIG (reference sequence). V lost 3 bases, J lost 1 base, and 2 bases stayed unmatched.

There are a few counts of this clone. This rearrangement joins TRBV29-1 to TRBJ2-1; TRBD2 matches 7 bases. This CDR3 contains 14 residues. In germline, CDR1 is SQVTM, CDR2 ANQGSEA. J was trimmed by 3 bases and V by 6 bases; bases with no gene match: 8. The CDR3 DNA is TGCAGCGTCCGAGGGGCTAGCGGCTACAATGAGCAGTTCTTC. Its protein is CSVRGASGYNEQFF.

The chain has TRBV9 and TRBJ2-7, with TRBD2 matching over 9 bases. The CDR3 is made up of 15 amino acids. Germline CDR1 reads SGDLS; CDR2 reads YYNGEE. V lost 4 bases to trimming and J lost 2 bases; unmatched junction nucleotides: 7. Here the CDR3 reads CASSPRLAATYEQYF. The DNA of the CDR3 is TGTGCCAGCAGCCCCCGACTAGCGGCTACCTACGAGCAGTACTTC.

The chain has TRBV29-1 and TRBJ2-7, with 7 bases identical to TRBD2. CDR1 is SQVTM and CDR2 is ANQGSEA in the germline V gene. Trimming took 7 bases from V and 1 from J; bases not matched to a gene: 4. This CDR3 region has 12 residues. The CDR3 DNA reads TGCAGCGCTCTAGCGGCATCCTACGAGCAGTACTTC. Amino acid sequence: CSALAASYEQYF.

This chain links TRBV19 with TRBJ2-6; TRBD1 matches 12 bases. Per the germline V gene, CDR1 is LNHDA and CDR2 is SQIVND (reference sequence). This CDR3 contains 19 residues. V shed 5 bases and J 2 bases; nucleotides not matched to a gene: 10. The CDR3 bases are TGTGCCAGTAGTCCCCTCCCGGGACAGGGGGCGCCTGGGGCCAACGTCCTGACTTTC. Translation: CASSPLPGQGAPGANVLTF.

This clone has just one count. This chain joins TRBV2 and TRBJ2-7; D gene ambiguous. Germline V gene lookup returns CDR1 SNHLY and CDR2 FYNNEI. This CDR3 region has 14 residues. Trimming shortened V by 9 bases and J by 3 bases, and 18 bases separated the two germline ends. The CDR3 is CASCPWVAIYEQYF. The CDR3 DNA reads TGTGCCAGTTGCCCCTGGGTAGCAATCTACGAGCAGTACTTC.

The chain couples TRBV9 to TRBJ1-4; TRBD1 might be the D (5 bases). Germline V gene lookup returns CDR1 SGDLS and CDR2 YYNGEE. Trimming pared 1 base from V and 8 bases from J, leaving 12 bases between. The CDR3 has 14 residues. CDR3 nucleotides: TGTGCCAGCAGCGTAAAGGGGCTTGGGGAAAAACTGTTTTTT. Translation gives CASSVKGLGEKLFF.

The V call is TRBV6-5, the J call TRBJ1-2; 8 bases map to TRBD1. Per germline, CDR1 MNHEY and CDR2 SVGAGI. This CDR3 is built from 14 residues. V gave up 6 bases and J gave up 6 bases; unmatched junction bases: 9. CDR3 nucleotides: TGTGCCAGCAGACAGGGACAGGACGAGCATGGCTACACCTTC. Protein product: CASRQGQDEHGYTF.

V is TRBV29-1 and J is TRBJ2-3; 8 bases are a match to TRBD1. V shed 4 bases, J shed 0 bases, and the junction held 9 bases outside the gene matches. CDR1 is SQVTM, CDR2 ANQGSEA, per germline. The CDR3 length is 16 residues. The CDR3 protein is CSVAGQAVLSTDTQYF. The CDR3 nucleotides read TGCAGCGTTGCGGGACAGGCCGTACTTAGCACAGATACGCAGTATTTT.

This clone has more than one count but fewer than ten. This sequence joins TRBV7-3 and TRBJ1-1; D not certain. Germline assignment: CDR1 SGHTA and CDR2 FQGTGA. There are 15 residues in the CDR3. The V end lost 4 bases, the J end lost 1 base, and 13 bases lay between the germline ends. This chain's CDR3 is CASSSSGASNTEAFF. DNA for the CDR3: TGTGCCAGCAGCTCCAGTGGAGCCTCGAACACTGAAGCTTTCTTT. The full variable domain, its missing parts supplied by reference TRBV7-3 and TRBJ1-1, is GAGVSQTPSNKVTEKGKYVELRCDPISGHTALYWYRQSLGQGPEFLIYFQGTGAADDSGLPNDRFFAVRPEGSVSTLKIQRTERGDSAVYLCASSSSGASNTEAFFGQGTRLTVV.

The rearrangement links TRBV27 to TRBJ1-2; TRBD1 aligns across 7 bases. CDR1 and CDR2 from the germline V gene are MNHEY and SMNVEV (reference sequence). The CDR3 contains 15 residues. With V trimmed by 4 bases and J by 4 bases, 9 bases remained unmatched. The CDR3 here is CASSSPLQGIYGYTF. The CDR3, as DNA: TGTGCCAGCAGTTCCCCGCTACAGGGGATCTATGGCTACACCTTC.

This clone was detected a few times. DNA for the CDR3: TGTGCCAGCAGGGCGCTACGAACTGAAGCTTTCTTT. Residues: CASRALRTEAFF. This chain connects TRBV6-5 to TRBJ1-1, with D uncertain. CDR3 length: 12 amino acids. V was trimmed by 6 bases and J by 5 bases, leaving 10 bases between them. Germline CDR1 is MNHEY and CDR2 is SVGAGI.

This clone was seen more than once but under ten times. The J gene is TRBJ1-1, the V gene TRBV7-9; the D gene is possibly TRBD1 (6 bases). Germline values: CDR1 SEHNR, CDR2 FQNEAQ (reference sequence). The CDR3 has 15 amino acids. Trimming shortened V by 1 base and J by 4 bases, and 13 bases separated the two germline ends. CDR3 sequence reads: CASSLEVRGGTEAFF. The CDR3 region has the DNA TGTGCCAGCAGCTTAGAGGTCAGGGGAGGCACTGAAGCTTTCTTT.

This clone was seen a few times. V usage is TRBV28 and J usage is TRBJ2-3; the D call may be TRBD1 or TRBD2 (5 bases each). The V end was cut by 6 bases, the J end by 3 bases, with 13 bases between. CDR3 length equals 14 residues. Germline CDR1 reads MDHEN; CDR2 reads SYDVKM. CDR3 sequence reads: CASRGVMGTDTQYF. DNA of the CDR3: TGTGCCAGCAGGGGGGTGATGGGGACAGATACGCAGTATTTT.

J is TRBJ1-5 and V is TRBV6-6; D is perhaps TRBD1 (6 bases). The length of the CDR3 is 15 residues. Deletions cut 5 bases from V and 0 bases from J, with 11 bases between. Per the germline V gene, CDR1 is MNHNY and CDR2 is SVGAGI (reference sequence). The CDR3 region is CASSPGTSSNQPQHF. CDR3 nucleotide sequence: TGTGCCAGCAGTCCCGGGACAAGTAGCAATCAGCCCCAGCATTTT.

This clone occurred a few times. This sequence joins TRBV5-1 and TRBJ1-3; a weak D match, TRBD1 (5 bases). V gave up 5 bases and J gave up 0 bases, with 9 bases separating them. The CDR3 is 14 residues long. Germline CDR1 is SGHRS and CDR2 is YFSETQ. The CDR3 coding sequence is TGCGCCAGCAGGGATCAGGGCTCTGGAAACACCATATATTTT. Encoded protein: CASRDQGSGNTIYF. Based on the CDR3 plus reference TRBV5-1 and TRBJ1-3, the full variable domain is KAGVTQTPRYLIKTRGQQVTLSCSPISGHRSVSWYQQTPGQGLQFLFEYFSETQRNKGNFPGRFSGRQFSNSRSEMNVSTLELGDSALYLCASRDQGSGNTIYFGEGSWLTVV.

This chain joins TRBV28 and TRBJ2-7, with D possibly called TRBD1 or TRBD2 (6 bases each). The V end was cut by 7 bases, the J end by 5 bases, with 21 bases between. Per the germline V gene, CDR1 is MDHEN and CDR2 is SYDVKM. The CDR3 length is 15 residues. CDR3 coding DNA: TGTGCCAGCACCACTACTGGTGACGGGGGCGACGAGCAGTACTTC. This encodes CASTTTGDGGDEQYF.

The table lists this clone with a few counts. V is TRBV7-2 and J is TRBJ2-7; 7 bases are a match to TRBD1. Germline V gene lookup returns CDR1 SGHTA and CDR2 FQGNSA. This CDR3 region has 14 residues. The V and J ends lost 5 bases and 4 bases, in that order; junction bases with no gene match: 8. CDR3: CASSRDRDLYEQYF. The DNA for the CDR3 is TGTGCCAGCAGCCGCGACAGGGATCTGTACGAGCAGTACTTC.

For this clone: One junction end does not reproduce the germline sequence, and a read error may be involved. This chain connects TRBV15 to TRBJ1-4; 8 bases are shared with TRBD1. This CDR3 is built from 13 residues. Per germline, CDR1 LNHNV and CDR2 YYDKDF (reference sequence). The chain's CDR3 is CATSRERADRASF. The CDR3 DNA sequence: TGTGCCACCAGCAGAGAGAGAGCGGACAGGGCCTCCTTT.

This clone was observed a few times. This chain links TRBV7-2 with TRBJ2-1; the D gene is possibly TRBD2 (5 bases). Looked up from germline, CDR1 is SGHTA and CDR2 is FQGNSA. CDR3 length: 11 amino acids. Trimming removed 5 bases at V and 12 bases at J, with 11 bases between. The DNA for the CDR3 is TGTGCCAGCAGCAGCCAGAGGGTGCAGTTCTTC. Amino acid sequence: CASSSQRVQFF.

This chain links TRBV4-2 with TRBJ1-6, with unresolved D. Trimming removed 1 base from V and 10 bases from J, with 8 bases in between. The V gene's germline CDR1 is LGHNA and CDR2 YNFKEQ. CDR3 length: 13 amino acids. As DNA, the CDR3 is TGTGCCAGCAGCCAAGCAAACTCCTCACCCCTCCACTTT. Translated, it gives CASSQANSSPLHF.

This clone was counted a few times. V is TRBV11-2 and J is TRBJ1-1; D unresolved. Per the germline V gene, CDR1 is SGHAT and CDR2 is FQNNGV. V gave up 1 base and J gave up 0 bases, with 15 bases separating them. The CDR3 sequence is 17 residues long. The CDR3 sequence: CASSLGGIPGMNTEAFF. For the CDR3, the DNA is TGTGCCAGCAGCTTAGGGGGTATTCCGGGAATGAACACTGAAGCTTTCTTT.